This T cell receptor beta chain was obtained from a study of cytomegalovirus exposure and HLA in healthy donors. Looking at the study overall: The roughly 700 first-cohort repertoires shared a platform with the 110 or so validation repertoires, as reported in a later analysis.

Study findings and constraints: Despite most TCR sequences being rare, some public TCRs occurred in many donors. In vitro assays verified that a few CMV-associated chains recognized CMV antigens specifically. More than 150 TCR beta chains were listed as cytomegalovirus-associated.

With regard to this clone: Antigen specificity is unknown.

Some clones are missing from TCRdb's copy, which holds only in-frame ones; the method was immunoSEQ multiplex PCR. The sample gives roughly 65,000 clones, about 92% of which show up once; approximately 5% is in the top ten. The sample was PBMCs. The sequence derives from a young man in good health and CMV-seropositive.

CDR3 nucleotides: TGCGCCAGCATGGTCTCGACTGGTGTTCGAGGAACTGAAGCTTTCTTT. As protein: CASMVSTGVRGTEAFF. V is TRBV5-1 and J is TRBJ1-1, with D unclear. Trimming removed 6 bases at V and 5 bases at J, with 23 bases between. The CDR3 sequence is 16 residues long. Germline CDR1 and CDR2: SGHRS and YFSETQ.